These 14 T cell receptor beta chains share one sample of origin, sequenced in a study of blood T cells in healthy people across ages. A sample-barcoded 5' primer and a J-beta primer mix were used in a second PCR of about 7 to 11 cycles. Each CDR3 protein is one row after TCRdb ran MiXCR on the 5' RACE reads. The sample includes about 1,500,000 distinct CDR3 sequences, 42% seen only once; the top ten take 7.9%. Sequencing was carried out using blood. Receptor source: a woman between 18 and 30 years old in good health.

There are a few counts of this clonotype. The V call is TRBV5-1, the J call TRBJ2-7, with D unclear. From germline, CDR1 is SGHRS and CDR2 YFSETQ. The CDR3 is 17 residues long. V dropped 0 bases and J dropped 0 bases, with 16 bases sitting between them. DNA for the CDR3: TGCGCCAGCAGCTTGGATTTTAGGTCCTCTCTCTCCTACGAGCAGTACTTC. Translating it yields CASSLDFRSSLSYEQYF.

This clonotype showed up just a few times. The V call is TRBV5-1, the J call TRBJ2-1; D gene unclear. Germline V CDR1 and CDR2: SGHRS, YFSETQ. Trimming removed 6 bases from V and 6 bases from J, with 10 bases in between. This CDR3 has 12 residues. The CDR3 bases are TGCGCCAGCACCCTTATTGGCAATGAGCAGTTCTTC. It codes for CASTLIGNEQFF.

The chain recombines TRBV3-1 with TRBJ2-7, with 11 bases identical to TRBD2. There are 16 residues in the CDR3. The ends lost 1 base at V and 7 bases at J; junction bases unmatched: 9. Germline V gene data show CDR1 as LGHDT and CDR2 as YNNKEL (reference sequence). The CDR3 region is CASSQGSSGRLNEQYF. The CDR3 region has the DNA TGTGCCAGCAGCCAAGGTTCTAGCGGGAGGCTCAATGAGCAGTACTTC.

The chain links TRBV10-3 to TRBJ1-5; D might be TRBD1 (5 bases). V lost 3 bases and J lost 6, with 9 bases in between. CDR3 length: 13 amino acids. Germline values: CDR1 ENHRY, CDR2 SYGVKD. CDR3 amino acids: CAISEQESQPQHF. For the CDR3, the DNA is TGTGCCATCAGTGAACAGGAGAGTCAGCCCCAGCATTTT.

This clonotype was counted between two and nine times. J is TRBJ2-5 and V is TRBV2; 11 bases line up with TRBD2. Germline-derived CDR1 and CDR2 are SNHLY and FYNNEI. The CDR3 sequence is 15 residues long. The V and J ends lost 3 bases and 5 bases, in that order; junction bases with no gene match: 5. Written as DNA, the CDR3 is TGTGCCAGCAGTGATAGTCTAGCGGGAGGCGAGACCCAGTACTTC. This codes for CASSDSLAGGETQYF.

This clonotype was counted once. Its ends do not fully match the called genes, so a read error is possible. The chain couples TRBV10-3 to TRBJ2-7; 9 nucleotides line up with TRBD2. The CDR3 totals 16 residues. Germline V gives CDR1 ENHRY, CDR2 SYGVKD. The CDR3 DNA reads as TGTGCCATCGGTGAGTCGGCGGGGGGGAGCTCCTACGAGCAGTACTTC. Translated, it gives CAIGESAGGSSYEQYF.

The gene calls are TRBV14 and TRBJ1-4, with 10 bases matching TRBD1. The CDR3 has 15 residues. Germline loops: CDR1 SGHDN, CDR2 FVKESK. With 7 bases clipped from V and 5 bases from J, the junction kept 7 bases outside the gene matches. This chain's CDR3 is CASTRTGGLNEKLFF. The DNA of the CDR3 is TGTGCCAGCACCCGGACAGGGGGTCTGAATGAAAAACTGTTTTTT. The variable domain in full, with the rest retrieved from reference TRBV14 and TRBJ1-4, is EAGVTQFPSHSVIEKGQTVTLRCDPISGHDNLYWYRRVMGKEIKFLLHFVKESKQDESGMPNNRFLAERTGGTYSTLKVQPAELEDSGVYFCASTRTGGLNEKLFFGSGTQLSVL.

The chain uses TRBV5-1 and TRBJ2-3; D not resolved. The CDR3 extends over 15 amino acids. The V gene lost 0 bases and the J gene lost 3 bases, with 11 bases spanning the gap. Germline V gives CDR1 SGHRS, CDR2 YFSETQ. The CDR3: CASSLAAKATDTQYF. Written as DNA, the CDR3 is TGCGCCAGCAGCTTGGCAGCGAAGGCTACAGATACGCAGTATTTT.

This clonotype was seen a few times. The V and J genes are TRBV28 and TRBJ2-7, with 10 bases lining up with TRBD2. V trimming: 8 bases; J trimming: 2 bases; junction bases outside the gene matches: 3. The CDR3 is 13 amino acids. Looked up from germline, CDR1 is MDHEN and CDR2 is SYDVKM. The DNA of the CDR3 is TGTGCCAGCGGACTAGCGGTTCCCTACGAGCAGTACTTC. Residues: CASGLAVPYEQYF.

V usage is TRBV7-6 and J usage is TRBJ2-1; TRBD2 matches 10 bases. The CDR3 extends over 17 amino acids. Germline V CDR1 and CDR2: SGHVS, FNYEAQ. The V and J ends lost 1 base and 2 bases, in that order; junction bases with no gene match: 5. CDR3 loop: CASSLDTSGATYNEQFF. The CDR3 DNA reads as TGTGCCAGCAGCTTAGATACTAGCGGGGCCACCTACAATGAGCAGTTCTTC.

The CDR3 DNA is TGCGCCAGCATTCGGCCAGACTATGGCTACACCTTC. Amino acids: CASIRPDYGYTF. This chain joins TRBV10-2 and TRBJ1-2; D not certain. CDR3 length equals 12 residues. Germline V lookup: CDR1 WSHSY, CDR2 SAAADI. The germline V and J ends were trimmed by 7 bases and 3 bases, with 9 bases remaining between them.

This clonotype came up many times. V usage is TRBV29-1 and J usage is TRBJ1-1; D may be TRBD1 (5 bases). This CDR3 has 11 residues. The germline V gene encodes CDR1 SQVTM and CDR2 ANQGSEA. With 1 base removed from V and 6 bases from J, the gap between germline ends came to 6 bases. The CDR3 region has the DNA TGCAGCGTTGAAGTAGGGGCTGAAGCTTTCTTT. It yields the protein CSVEVGAEAFF.

The CDR3 region is CSARGFWGNEQFF. The CDR3 DNA follows: TGCAGTGCTAGAGGGTTTTGGGGTAATGAGCAGTTCTTC. This sequence joins TRBV20-1 and TRBJ2-1; D is unclear. The CDR3 is made up of 13 amino acids. V shed 1 base and J shed 7 bases, with 11 bases lying between them. From germline, CDR1 is DFQATT and CDR2 SNEGSKA (reference sequence).

V usage is TRBV10-3 and J usage is TRBJ2-2; 8 bases map to TRBD2. The CDR3 extends over 14 amino acids. J lost 6 bases, V lost 10 bases, and 10 bases had no gene match. Germline lookup yields CDR1 ENHRY and CDR2 SYGVKD. CDR3 amino acids: CASRGQREPGELFF. DNA for the CDR3: TGTGCCAGCCGGGGCCAGCGGGAGCCCGGGGAGCTGTTTTTT.